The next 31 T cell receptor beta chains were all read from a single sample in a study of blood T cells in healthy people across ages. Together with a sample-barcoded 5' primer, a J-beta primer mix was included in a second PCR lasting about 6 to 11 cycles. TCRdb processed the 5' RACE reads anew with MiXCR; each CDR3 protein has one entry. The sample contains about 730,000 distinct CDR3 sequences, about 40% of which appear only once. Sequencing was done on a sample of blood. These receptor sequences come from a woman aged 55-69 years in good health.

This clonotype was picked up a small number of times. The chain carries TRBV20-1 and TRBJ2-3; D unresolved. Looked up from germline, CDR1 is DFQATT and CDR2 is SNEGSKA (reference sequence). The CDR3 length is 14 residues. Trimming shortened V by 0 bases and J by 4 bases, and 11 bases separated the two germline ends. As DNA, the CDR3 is TGCAGTGCTAGAGATCTCAGCTACCCAGATACGCAGTATTTT. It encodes CSARDLSYPDTQYF.

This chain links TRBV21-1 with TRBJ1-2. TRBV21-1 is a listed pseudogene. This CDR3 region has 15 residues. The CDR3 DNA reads TGTGCCAGCAGCGAACAAGCGGGGGGGGACTATGGCTACACCTTC. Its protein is CASSEQAGGDYGYTF.

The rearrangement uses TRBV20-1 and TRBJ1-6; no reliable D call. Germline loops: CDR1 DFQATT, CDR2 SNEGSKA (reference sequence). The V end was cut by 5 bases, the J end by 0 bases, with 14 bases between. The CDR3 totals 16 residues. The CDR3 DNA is TGCAGTGCTCCGGGCAGGACGAGCTCCTATAATTCACCCCTCCACTTT. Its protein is CSAPGRTSSYNSPLHF.

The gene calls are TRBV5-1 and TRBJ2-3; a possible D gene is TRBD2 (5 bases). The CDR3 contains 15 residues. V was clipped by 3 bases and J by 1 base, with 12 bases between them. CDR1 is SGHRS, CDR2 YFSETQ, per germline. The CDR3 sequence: CASSWADGGTDTQYF. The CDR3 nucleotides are TGCGCCAGCAGCTGGGCGGACGGGGGCACAGATACGCAGTATTTT. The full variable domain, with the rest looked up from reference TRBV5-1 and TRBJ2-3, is KAGVTQTPRYLIKTRGQQVTLSCSPISGHRSVSWYQQTPGQGLQFLFEYFSETQRNKGNFPGRFSGRQFSNSRSEMNVSTLELGDSALYLCASSWADGGTDTQYFGPGTRLTVL.

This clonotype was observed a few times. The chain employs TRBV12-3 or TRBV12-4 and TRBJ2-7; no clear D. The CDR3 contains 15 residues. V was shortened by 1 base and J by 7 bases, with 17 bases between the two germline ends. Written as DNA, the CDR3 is TGTGCCAGCAGTTTAGTACGACCCCCCACTGGGGAGCAGTACTTC. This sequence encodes CASSLVRPPTGEQYF.

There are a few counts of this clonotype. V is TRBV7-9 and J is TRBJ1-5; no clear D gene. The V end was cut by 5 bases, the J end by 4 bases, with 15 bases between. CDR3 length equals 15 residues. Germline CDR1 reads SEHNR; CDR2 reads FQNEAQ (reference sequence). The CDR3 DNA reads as TGTGCCAGCAGCCCCGAAGGTGGAGGAAATCAGCCCCAGCATTTT. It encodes CASSPEGGGNQPQHF.

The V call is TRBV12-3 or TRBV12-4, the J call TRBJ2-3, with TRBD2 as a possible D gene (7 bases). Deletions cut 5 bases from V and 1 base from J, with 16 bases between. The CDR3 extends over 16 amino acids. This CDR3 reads CASSPPQGRGTDTQYF. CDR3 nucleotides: TGTGCCAGCAGTCCCCCCCAGGGGAGGGGCACAGATACGCAGTATTTT.

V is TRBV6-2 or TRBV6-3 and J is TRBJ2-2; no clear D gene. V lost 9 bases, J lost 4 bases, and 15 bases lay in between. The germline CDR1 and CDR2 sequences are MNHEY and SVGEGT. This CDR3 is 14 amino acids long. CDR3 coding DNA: TGTGCCAGTCAGTTAACGGCAGTCACCGGGGAGCTGTTTTTT. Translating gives CASQLTAVTGELFF.

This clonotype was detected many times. CDR3 coding DNA: TGTGCCAGCAGCGTACACCGGGATGAAACCTACGAGCAGTACTTC. It encodes CASSVHRDETYEQYF. The chain is built from TRBV11-1 and TRBJ2-7; perhaps TRBD2 as D (5 bases). Germline V CDR1 and CDR2: SGHAT, FQDESV (reference sequence). The V end lost 5 bases, the J end lost 2 bases, and 16 bases lay between the germline ends. CDR3 length equals 15 residues.

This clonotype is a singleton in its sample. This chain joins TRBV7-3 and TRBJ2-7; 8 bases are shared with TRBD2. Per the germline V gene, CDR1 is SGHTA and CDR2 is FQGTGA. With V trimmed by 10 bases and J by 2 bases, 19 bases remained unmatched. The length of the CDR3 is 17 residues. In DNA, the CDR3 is TGTGCCAACAGTCGCGGGGAGATATTAGCGGGACCCTACGAGCAGTACTTC. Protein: CANSRGEILAGPYEQYF. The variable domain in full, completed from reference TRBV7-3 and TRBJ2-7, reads GAGVSQTPSNKVTEKGKYVELRCDPISGHTALYWYRQSLGQGPEFLIYFQGTGAADDSGLPNDRFFAVRPEGSVSTLKIQRTERGDSAVYLCANSRGEILAGPYEQYFGPGTRLTVT.

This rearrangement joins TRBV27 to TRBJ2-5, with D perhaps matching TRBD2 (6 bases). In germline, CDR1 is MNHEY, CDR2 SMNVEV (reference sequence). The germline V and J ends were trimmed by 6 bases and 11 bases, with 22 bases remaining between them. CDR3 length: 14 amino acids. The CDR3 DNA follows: TGTGCCAGCAGGGTTGGGGGGATCTTCAATGAGCAGTACTTC. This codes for CASRVGGIFNEQYF.

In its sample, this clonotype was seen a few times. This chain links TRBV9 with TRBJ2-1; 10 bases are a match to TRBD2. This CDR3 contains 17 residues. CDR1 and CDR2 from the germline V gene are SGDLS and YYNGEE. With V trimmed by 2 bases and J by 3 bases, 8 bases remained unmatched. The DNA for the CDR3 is TGTGCCAGCAGCGTCGTAGCGGGGGGAACCTACTACAATGAGCAGTTCTTC. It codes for CASSVVAGGTYYNEQFF.

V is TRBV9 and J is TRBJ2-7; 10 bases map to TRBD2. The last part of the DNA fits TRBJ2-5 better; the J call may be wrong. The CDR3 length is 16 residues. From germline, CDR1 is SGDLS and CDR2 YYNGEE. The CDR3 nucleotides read TGTGCCAGCAGCGTAAGAGCGGGAGGGGGCCAAGAGACCCAGTACTTC. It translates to CASSVRAGGGQETQYF.

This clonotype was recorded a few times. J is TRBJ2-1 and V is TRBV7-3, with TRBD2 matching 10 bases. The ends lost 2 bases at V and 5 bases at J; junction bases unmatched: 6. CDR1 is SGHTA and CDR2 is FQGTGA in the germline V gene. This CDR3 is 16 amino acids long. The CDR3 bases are TGTGCCAGCAGCTTAGTAGTAGCGGGGGGACACAATGAGCAGTTCTTC. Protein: CASSLVVAGGHNEQFF.

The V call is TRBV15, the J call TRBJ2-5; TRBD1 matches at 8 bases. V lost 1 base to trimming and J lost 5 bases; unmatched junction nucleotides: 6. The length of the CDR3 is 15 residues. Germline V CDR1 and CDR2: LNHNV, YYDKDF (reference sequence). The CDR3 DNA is TGTGCCACCAGCAGAGGTCAGGGGGCGTGGGAGACCCAGTACTTC. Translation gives CATSRGQGAWETQYF. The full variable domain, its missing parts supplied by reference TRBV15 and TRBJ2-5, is DAMVIQNPRYQVTQFGKPVTLSCSQTLNHNVMYWYQQKSSQAPKLLFHYYDKDFNNEADTPDNFQSRRPNTSFCFLDIRSPGLGDTAMYLCATSRGQGAWETQYFGPGTRLLVL.

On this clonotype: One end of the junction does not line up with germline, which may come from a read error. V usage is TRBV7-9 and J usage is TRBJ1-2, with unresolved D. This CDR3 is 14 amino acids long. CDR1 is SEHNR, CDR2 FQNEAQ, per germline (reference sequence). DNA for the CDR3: TGTGCCAGCAGCGTAGCCAGCCTAGAGGCTGGCTACACCTTC. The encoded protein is CASSVASLEAGYTF.

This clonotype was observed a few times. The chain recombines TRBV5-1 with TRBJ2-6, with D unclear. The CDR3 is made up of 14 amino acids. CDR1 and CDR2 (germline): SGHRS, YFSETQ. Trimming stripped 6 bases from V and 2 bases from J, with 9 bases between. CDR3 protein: CASTGFPGANVLTF. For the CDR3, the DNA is TGCGCCAGCACCGGCTTTCCTGGGGCCAACGTCCTGACTTTC.

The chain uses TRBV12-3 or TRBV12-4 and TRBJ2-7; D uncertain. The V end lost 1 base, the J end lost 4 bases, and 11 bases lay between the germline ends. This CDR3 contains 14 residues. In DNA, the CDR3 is TGTGCCAGCAGTTTAGAGGCTATAGCTTACGAGCAGTACTTC. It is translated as CASSLEAIAYEQYF.

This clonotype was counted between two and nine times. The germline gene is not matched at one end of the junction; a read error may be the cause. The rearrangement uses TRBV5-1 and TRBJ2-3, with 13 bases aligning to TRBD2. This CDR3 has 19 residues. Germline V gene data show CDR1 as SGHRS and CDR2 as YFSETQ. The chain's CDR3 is CASRLEGLAGRLGTDTQYF. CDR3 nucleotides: TGCGCCAGCAGGTTGGAGGGACTAGCGGGGAGATTGGGCACAGATACGCAGTATTTT.

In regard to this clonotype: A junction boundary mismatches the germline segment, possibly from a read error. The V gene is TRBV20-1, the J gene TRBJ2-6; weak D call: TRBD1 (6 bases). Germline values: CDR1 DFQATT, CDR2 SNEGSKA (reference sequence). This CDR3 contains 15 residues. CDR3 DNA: TGCAGTGCTGCGGACAGCATCTCTGGGGCCGACGTCCTGACTTTC. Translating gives CSAADSISGADVLTF.

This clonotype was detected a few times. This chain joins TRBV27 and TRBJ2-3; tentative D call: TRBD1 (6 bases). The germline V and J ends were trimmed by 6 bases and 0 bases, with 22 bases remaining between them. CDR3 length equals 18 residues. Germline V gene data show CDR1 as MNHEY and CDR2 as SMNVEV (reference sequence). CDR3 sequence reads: CASRRNLYRVPSTDTQYF. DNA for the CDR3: TGTGCCAGCAGGCGCAACCTCTACAGGGTTCCGAGCACAGATACGCAGTATTTT.

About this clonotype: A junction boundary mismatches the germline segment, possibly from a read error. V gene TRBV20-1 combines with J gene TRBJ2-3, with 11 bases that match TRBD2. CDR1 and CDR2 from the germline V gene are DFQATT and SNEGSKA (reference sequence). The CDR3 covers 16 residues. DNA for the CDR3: TGCAGTGCTTTGACTAGCGGGATCGGTGTCACAGAGACGCAGTATTTT. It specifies CSALTSGIGVTETQYF.

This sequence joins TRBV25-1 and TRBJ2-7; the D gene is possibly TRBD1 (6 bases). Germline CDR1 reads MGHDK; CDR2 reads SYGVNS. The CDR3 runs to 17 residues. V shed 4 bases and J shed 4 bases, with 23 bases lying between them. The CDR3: CASSARDKKRGRYEQYF. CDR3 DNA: TGTGCCAGCAGTGCCCGGGACAAGAAGAGGGGGAGATACGAGCAGTACTTC.

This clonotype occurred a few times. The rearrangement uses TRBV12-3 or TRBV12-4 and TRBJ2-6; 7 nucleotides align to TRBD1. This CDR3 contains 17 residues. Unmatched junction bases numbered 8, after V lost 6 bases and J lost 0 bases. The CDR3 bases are TGTGCCAGCAGGGGCCGGGACAGCCTCTCTGGGGCCAACGTCCTGACTTTC. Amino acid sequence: CASRGRDSLSGANVLTF.

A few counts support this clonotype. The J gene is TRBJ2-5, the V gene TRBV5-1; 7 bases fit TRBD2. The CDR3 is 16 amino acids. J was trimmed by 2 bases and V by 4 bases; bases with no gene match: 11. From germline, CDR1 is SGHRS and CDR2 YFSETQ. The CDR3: CASSRGRGLGQETQYF. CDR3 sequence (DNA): TGCGCCAGCAGCCGCGGGAGAGGGTTAGGTCAAGAGACCCAGTACTTC.

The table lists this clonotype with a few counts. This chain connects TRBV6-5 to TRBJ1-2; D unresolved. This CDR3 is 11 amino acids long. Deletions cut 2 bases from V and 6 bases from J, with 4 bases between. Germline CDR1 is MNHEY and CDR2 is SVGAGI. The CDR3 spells CASSYGDGYTF. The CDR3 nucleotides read TGTGCCAGCAGTTACGGGGATGGCTACACCTTC.

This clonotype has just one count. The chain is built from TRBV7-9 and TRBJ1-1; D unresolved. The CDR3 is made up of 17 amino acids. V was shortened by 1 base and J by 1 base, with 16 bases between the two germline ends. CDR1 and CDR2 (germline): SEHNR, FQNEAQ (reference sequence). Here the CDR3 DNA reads TGTGCCAGCAGCTTAGTCCAGTTCGCCGAACCGAACACTGAAGCTTTCTTT. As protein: CASSLVQFAEPNTEAFF.

Written as DNA, the CDR3 is TGTGCCAGCAGGCCTGGACAGGGCCATCAGCCCCAGCATTTT. It yields the protein CASRPGQGHQPQHF. J is TRBJ1-5 and V is TRBV2, with 8 bases identical to TRBD1. CDR1 SNHLY and CDR2 FYNNEI come from the germline V gene. There are 14 residues in the CDR3. Losses at the gene ends were 6 bases for V and 5 bases for J; bases not matched to a gene: 6.

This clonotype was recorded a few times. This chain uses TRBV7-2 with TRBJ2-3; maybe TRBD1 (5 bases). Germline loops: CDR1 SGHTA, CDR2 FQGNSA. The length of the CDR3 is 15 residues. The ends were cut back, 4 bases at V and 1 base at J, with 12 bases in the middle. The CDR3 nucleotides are TGTGCCAGCAGCTACAAAGGACAAGGCACAGATACGCAGTATTTT. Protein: CASSYKGQGTDTQYF.

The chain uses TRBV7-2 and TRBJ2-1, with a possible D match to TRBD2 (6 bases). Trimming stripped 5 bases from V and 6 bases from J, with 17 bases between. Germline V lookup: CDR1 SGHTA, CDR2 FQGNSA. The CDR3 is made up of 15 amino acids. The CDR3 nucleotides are TGTGCCAGCAGCCTCACGGGAGTCTATAGCAATGAGCAGTTCTTC. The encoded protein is CASSLTGVYSNEQFF.

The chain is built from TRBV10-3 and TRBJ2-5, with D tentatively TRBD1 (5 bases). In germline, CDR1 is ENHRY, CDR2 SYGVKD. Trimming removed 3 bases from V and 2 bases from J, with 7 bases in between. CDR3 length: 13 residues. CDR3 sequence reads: CAISDRVQETQYF. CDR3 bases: TGTGCCATCAGTGACAGGGTTCAAGAGACCCAGTACTTC.